This TCR beta chain is drawn from a study of tumor-infiltrating lymphocytes in oesophageal squamous cell carcinoma. V was pared by 2 bases and J by 7 bases, with 9 bases between. CDR1 is SNHLY, CDR2 FYNNEI, per germline. CDR3 length: 12 residues. A single record per CDR3 protein comes from TCRdb applying MiXCR to the PCR reads. The table shows 10,000 to 12,000 distinct CDR3 sequences, with roughly three fifths occurring only once. This clonotype was detected a few times. Given a much more abundant clone one base away, this may be a read error. The rearrangement joins TRBV2 to TRBJ2-7; D gene unclear. The TCR sequence derives from a female donor with esophageal squamous cell carcinoma. The material sequenced was esophageal tumor tissue. The CDR3, as DNA: TGTGCCAGCAGTGAACTATACAATGAGCAGTACTTC. This codes for CASSELYNEQYF.